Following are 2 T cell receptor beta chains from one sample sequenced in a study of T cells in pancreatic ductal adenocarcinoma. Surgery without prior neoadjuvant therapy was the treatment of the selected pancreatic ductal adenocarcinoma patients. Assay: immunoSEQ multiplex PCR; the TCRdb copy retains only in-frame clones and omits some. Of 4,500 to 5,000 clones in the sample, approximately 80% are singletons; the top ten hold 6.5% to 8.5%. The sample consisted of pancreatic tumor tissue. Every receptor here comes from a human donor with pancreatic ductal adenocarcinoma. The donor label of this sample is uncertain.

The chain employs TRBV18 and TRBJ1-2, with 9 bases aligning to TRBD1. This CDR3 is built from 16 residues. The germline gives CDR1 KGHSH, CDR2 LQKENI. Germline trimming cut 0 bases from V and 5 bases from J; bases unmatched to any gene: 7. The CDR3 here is CASSPPGQGGRYGYTF. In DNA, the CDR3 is TGTGCCAGCTCACCACCGGGACAGGGAGGGCGGTATGGCTACACCTTC.

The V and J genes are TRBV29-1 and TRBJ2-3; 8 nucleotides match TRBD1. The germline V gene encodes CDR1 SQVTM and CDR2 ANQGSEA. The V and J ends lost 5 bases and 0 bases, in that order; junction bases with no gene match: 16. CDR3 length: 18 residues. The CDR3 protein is CSVRLQGETSPSTDTQYF. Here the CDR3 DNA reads TGCAGCGTTCGACTACAGGGGGAAACTTCACCTAGCACAGATACGCAGTATTTT.